One sample yielded the 14 T cell receptor beta chains listed below, sequenced in a study of response to subunit inactivated influenza vaccine. In TCRdb, the RT-PCR reads were re-called with MiXCR into one record per CDR3 protein. The table has just under 250,000 distinct CDR3 sequences, 12% seen once; the top ten hold 7.8%. This specimen consisted of non-naive T cells sorted from PBMCs, obtained less than 15 days before vaccination. These receptors were collected from a man aged 45-60 years who received an inactivated influenza vaccine.

The chain employs TRBV25-1 and TRBJ1-1; D might be TRBD1 (6 bases). CDR3 length equals 15 residues. The germline CDR1 and CDR2 sequences are MGHDK and SYGVNS. V lost 4 bases to trimming and J lost 4 bases, with 16 bases between them. In DNA, the CDR3 is TGTGCCAGCAGTGCCTTCACGGGGGGCGGCACTGAAGCTTTCTTT. It specifies CASSAFTGGGTEAFF.

This clonotype was counted a few times. This chain uses TRBV10-2 with TRBJ1-2, with no clear D. V was clipped by 3 bases and J by 4 bases, with 15 bases between them. Germline V gives CDR1 WSHSY, CDR2 SAAADI. This CDR3 comprises 15 residues. The CDR3 coding sequence is TGCGCCAGCAGTGATCTTCACTCGACTCCCTATGGCTACACCTTC. This gives the protein CASSDLHSTPYGYTF.

The chain is built from TRBV7-2 and TRBJ2-5, with D tentatively TRBD2 (7 bases). CDR1 and CDR2 from the germline V gene are SGHTA and FQGNSA. The CDR3 loop spans 16 amino acids. V was pared by 2 bases and J by 4 bases, with 17 bases between. The CDR3 reads CASSLWASGDTETQYF. For the CDR3, the DNA is TGTGCCAGCAGCTTATGGGCGAGCGGGGACACAGAGACCCAGTACTTC. The full variable domain, its missing parts supplied by reference TRBV7-2 and TRBJ2-5, is GAGVSQSPSNKVTEKGKDVELRCDPISGHTALYWYRQSLGQGLEFLIYFQGNSAPDKSGLPSDRFSAERTGGSVSTLTIQRTQQEDSAVYLCASSLWASGDTETQYFGPGTRLLVL.

In this sample, this clonotype turned up many times. This chain joins TRBV5-1 and TRBJ2-1, with D maybe TRBD2 (6 bases). This CDR3 is built from 16 residues. Per the germline V gene, CDR1 is SGHRS and CDR2 is YFSETQ. V was pared by 0 bases and J by 5 bases, with 15 bases between. CDR3 loop: CASSLEVRGRNNEQFF. In nucleotides, the CDR3 is TGCGCCAGCAGCTTGGAGGTGCGGGGCCGAAACAATGAGCAGTTCTTC.

This clonotype has only a few counts. The gene calls are TRBV7-9 and TRBJ1-6; maybe TRBD1 (6 bases). This CDR3 region has 15 residues. From germline, CDR1 is SEHNR and CDR2 FQNEAQ (reference sequence). Trimming took 3 bases from V and 8 from J, leaving 14 bases between them. CDR3 sequence (DNA): TGTGCCAGCAGCTTGGGAACCCACAGGGATTCACCCCTCCACTTT. Translation gives CASSLGTHRDSPLHF.

This clonotype was seen more than once but under ten times. The rearrangement uses TRBV28 and TRBJ1-2, with TRBD1 as a possible D gene (5 bases). This CDR3 comprises 16 residues. Germline lookup yields CDR1 MDHEN and CDR2 SYDVKM. V was trimmed by 5 bases and J by 1 base, leaving 17 bases between them. CDR3 sequence reads: CASSPGRERYNYGYTF. In nucleotides, the CDR3 is TGTGCCAGCAGTCCGGGACGGGAGAGGTATAACTATGGCTACACCTTC.

This clonotype was counted many times. The CDR3, as DNA: TGCGCCAGCAGCCAAGATAATATAGGCAGCAGATACGAGCAGTACTTC. It codes for CASSQDNIGSRYEQYF. The rearrangement links TRBV4-1 to TRBJ2-7; no reliable D call. The CDR3 is made up of 16 amino acids. V was clipped by 0 bases and J by 4 bases, with 16 bases between them. The germline V gene has CDR1 MGHRA and CDR2 YSYEKL.

V usage is TRBV5-1 and J usage is TRBJ2-1; 14 nucleotides line up with TRBD2. The V gene's germline CDR1 is SGHRS and CDR2 YFSETQ. V lost 4 bases and J lost 7; bases outside the gene matches: 7. The CDR3 is 16 amino acids. The CDR3 DNA is TGCGCCAGCAGCCTTACGGGACTAGCGGGGGCAAATGAGCAGTTCTTC. This translates into CASSLTGLAGANEQFF.

This clonotype was detected a few times. This sequence joins TRBV3-1 and TRBJ1-2, with D tentatively TRBD1 (6 bases). Trimming removed 4 bases at V and 7 bases at J, with 10 bases between. Germline V CDR1 and CDR2: LGHDT, YNNKEL (reference sequence). This CDR3 has 12 residues. CDR3 sequence: CASSPQGIGYTF. CDR3 bases: TGTGCCAGCAGCCCACAGGGAATTGGCTACACCTTC.

This clonotype came up many times. This chain joins TRBV4-3 and TRBJ1-2; D is perhaps TRBD1 (5 bases). Germline V gene lookup returns CDR1 LGHNA and CDR2 YSLEER. Between the trimmed V and J ends, which lost 3 bases and 0 bases, there was a span of 8 bases. This CDR3 is 14 amino acids long. The CDR3 sequence is CASSHLTANYGYTF. DNA of the CDR3: TGCGCCAGCAGCCACCTGACAGCTAACTATGGCTACACCTTC.

This clonotype was detected ten times or more. J is TRBJ2-1 and V is TRBV7-2; 10 bases agree with TRBD2. The CDR3 covers 18 residues. V lost 0 bases, J lost 7 bases, and 12 bases stayed unmatched. Germline lookup yields CDR1 SGHTA and CDR2 FQGNSA. The CDR3 protein is CASSLAWSSGSGINEQFF. In nucleotides, the CDR3 is TGTGCCAGCAGCTTAGCGTGGTCTAGCGGGAGCGGTATAAATGAGCAGTTCTTC.

There are many counts of this clonotype. The chain couples TRBV20-1 to TRBJ1-1, with D unclear. The CDR3 is made up of 10 amino acids. The germline V gene encodes CDR1 DFQATT and CDR2 SNEGSKA (reference sequence). Trimming cost V 7 bases and J 7 bases, with 10 bases left between them. This CDR3 reads CSVRTVEAFF. The CDR3 DNA reads TGCAGTGTTAGGACGGTTGAAGCTTTCTTT.

This clonotype was seen more than once but under ten times. The rearrangement links TRBV24-1 to TRBJ2-5; D possibly uses TRBD1 or TRBD2 (5 bases each). V was clipped by 2 bases and J by 5 bases, with 11 bases between them. Per the germline V gene, CDR1 is KGHDR and CDR2 is SFDVKD. The CDR3 length is 14 residues. Written as DNA, the CDR3 is TGTGCCACCAGTGATTGGCAGGGCGGGGAGACCCAGTACTTC. Amino acids: CATSDWQGGETQYF.

The chain employs TRBV27 and TRBJ1-2, with D perhaps matching TRBD1 (6 bases). Trimming shortened V by 5 bases and J by 7 bases, and 8 bases separated the two germline ends. The germline V gene encodes CDR1 MNHEY and CDR2 SMNVEV (reference sequence). This CDR3 region has 11 residues. This CDR3 reads CASSQGFGYTF. The CDR3 DNA reads TGTGCCAGCAGTCAGGGGTTTGGCTACACCTTC.